This T cell receptor beta chain was sequenced during a study of T cells after yellow fever vaccination. Findings of the study overall: On re-exposure, the response was weaker but peaked faster, at day 5 versus 15. Bulk-population clonotypes that are abundant could appear as contaminants in FACS-sorted repertoires. Clonotypes shared by both compartments, CD4 and CD8, made up a small share.

This clonotype was seen at least ten times. The CDR3 has 14 residues. Germline-derived CDR1 and CDR2 are MNHNS and SASEGT. After removal of 10 bases from V and 12 bases from J, the junction contained 14 bases not matched to a gene. By 5'RACE template switching, TCR cDNA was produced, with a universal primer site and UMIs added in the process. TCRdb re-called the 5' RACE reads with MiXCR, one entry per CDR3 protein. The sample shows about 45,000 distinct CDR3 sequences, more than 6% of them seen only once. Sequencing used PBMCs, either bulk or a sorted T-cell subset (CD4+, CD8+, memory, or dextramer-sorted; not recorded which), obtained 45 days after the yellow fever booster vaccination. The rearrangement uses TRBV6-1 and TRBJ2-7; 14 nucleotides line up with TRBD2. This receptor was obtained from a man under 40 who received the YFV17D yellow fever vaccine. CDR3 in DNA: TGTGCCACCACCTCGGGACTAGCGGGAGACGAGGGGTACTTC. Translation gives CATTSGLAGDEGYF.